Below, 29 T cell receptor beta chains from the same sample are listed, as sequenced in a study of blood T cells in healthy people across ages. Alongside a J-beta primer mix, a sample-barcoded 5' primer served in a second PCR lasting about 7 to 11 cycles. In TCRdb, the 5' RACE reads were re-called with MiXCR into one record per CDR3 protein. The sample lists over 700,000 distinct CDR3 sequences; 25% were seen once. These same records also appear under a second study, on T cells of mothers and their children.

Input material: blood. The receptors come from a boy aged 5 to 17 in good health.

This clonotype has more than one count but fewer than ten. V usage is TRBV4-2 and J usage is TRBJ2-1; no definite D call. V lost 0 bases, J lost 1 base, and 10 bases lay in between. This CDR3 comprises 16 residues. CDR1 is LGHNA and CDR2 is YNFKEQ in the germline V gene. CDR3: CASSQESQRSYNEQFF. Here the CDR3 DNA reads TGTGCCAGCAGCCAAGAAAGCCAGAGGTCCTACAATGAGCAGTTCTTC.

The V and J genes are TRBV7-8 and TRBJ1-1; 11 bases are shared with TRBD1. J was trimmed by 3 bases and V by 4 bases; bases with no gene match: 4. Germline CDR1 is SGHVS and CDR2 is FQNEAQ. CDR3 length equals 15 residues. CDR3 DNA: TGTGCCAGCAGCTACGCGGGACAGGGGGACACTGAAGCTTTCTTT. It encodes CASSYAGQGDTEAFF.

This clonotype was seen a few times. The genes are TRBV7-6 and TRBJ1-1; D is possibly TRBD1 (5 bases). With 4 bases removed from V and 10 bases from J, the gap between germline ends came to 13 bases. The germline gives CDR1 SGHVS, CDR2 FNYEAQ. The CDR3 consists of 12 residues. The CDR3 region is CASSSLDSIAFF. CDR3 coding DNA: TGTGCCAGCAGCTCCCTCGACAGCATAGCTTTCTTT. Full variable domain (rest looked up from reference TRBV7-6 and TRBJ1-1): GAGVSQSPRYKVTKRGQDVALRCDPISGHVSLYWYRQALGQGPEFLTYFNYEAQQDKSGLPNDRFSAERPEGSISTLTIQRTEQRDSAMYRCASSSLDSIAFFGQGTRLTVV.

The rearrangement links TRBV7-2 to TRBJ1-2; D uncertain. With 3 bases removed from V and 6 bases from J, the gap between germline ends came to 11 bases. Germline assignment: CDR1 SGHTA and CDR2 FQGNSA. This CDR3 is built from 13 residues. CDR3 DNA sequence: TGTGCCAGCAGCTTGAGACGGGCGGATGGCTACACCTTC. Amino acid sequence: CASSLRRADGYTF.

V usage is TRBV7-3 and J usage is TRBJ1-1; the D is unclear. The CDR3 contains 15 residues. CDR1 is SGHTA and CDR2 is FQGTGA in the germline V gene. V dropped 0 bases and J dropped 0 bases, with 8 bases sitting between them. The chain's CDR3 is CASSLTQVVNTEAFF. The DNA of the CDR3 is TGTGCCAGCAGCTTAACGCAGGTCGTGAACACTGAAGCTTTCTTT. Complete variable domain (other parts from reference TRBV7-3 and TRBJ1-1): GAGVSQTPSNKVTEKGKYVELRCDPISGHTALYWYRQSLGQGPEFLIYFQGTGAADDSGLPNDRFFAVRPEGSVSTLKIQRTERGDSAVYLCASSLTQVVNTEAFFGQGTRLTVV.

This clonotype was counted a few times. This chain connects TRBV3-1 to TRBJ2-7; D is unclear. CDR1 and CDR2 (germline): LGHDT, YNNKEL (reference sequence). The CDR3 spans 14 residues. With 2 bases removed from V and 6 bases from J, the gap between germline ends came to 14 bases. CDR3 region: CASSQPGGPLEQYF. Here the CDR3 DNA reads TGTGCCAGCAGCCAACCGGGTGGCCCACTCGAGCAGTACTTC.

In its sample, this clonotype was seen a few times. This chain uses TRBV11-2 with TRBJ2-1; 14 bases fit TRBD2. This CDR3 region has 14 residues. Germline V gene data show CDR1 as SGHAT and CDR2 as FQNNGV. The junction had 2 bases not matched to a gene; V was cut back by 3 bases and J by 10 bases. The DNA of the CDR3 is TGTGCCAGCAGCTTGACTAGCGGGGGGGGAGAGCAGTTCTTC. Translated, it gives CASSLTSGGGEQFF.

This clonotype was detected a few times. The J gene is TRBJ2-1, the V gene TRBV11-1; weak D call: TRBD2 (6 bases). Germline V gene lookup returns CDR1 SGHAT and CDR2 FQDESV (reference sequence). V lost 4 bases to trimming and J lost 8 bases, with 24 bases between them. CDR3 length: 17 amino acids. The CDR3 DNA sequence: TGTGCCAGCAGCTCCACCCTCTTAGGGTTGGAGGGCTATGAGCAGTTCTTC. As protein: CASSSTLLGLEGYEQFF.

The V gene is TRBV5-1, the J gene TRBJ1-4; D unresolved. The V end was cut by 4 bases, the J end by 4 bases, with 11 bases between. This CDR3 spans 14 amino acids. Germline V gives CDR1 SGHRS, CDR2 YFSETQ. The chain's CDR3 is CASSLREDNEKLFF. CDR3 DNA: TGCGCCAGCAGCCTTCGGGAGGATAATGAAAAACTGTTTTTT.

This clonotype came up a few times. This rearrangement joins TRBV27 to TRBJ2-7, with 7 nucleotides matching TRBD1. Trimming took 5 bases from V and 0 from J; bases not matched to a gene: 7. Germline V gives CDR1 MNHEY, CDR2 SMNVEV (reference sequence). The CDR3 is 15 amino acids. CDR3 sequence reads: CASSPLRDSSYEQYF. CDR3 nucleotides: TGTGCCAGCAGTCCACTCCGGGACAGCTCCTACGAGCAGTACTTC.

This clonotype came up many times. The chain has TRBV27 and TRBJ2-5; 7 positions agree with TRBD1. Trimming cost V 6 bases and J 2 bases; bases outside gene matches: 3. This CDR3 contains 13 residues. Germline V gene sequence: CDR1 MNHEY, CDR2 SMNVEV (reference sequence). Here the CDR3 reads CASSFRGQETQYF. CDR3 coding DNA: TGTGCCAGCAGCTTCAGGGGGCAAGAGACCCAGTACTTC.

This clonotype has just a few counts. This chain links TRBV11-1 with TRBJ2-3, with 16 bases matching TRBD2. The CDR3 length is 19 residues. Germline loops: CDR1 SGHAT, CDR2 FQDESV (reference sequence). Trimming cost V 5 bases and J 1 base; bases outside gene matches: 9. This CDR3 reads CASSQPGTSGRVGTDTQYF. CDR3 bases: TGTGCCAGCAGCCAACCCGGGACTAGCGGGAGGGTTGGCACAGATACGCAGTATTTT.

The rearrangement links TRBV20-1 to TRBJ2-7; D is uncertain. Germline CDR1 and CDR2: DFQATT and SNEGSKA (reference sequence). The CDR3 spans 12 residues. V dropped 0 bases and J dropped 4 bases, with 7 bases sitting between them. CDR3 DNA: TGCAGTGCTAGAGACGTCCGGTACGAGCAGTACTTC. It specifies CSARDVRYEQYF.

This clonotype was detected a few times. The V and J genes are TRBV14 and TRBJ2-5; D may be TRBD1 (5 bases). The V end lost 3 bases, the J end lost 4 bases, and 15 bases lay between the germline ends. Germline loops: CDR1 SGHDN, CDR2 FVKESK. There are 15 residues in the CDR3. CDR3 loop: CASSQEGERGETQYF. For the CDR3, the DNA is TGTGCCAGCAGCCAGGAAGGGGAACGTGGAGAGACCCAGTACTTC.

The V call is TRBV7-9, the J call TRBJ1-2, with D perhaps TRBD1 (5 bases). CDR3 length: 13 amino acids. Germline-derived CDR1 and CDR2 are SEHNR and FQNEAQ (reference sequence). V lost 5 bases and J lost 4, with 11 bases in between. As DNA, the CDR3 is TGTGCCAGCAGCCAACAGGATACCTATGGCTACACCTTC. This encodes CASSQQDTYGYTF. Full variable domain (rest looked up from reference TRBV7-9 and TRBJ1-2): DTGVSQNPRHKITKRGQNVTFRCDPISEHNRLYWYRQTLGQGPEFLTYFQNEAQLEKSRLLSDRFSAERPKGSFSTLEIQRTEQGDSAMYLCASSQQDTYGYTFGSGTRLTVV.

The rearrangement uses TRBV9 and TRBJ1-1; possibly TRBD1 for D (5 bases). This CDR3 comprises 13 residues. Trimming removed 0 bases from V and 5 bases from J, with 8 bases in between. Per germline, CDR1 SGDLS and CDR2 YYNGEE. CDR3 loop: CASSVEGRTEAFF. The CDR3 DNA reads TGTGCCAGCAGCGTAGAGGGGAGGACTGAAGCTTTCTTT.

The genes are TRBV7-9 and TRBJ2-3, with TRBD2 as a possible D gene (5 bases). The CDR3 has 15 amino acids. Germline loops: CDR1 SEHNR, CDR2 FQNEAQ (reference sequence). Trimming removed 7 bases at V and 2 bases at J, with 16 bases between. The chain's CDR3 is CASIHFGNATDTQYF. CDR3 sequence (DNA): TGTGCCAGCATCCATTTCGGGAACGCCACAGATACGCAGTATTTT.

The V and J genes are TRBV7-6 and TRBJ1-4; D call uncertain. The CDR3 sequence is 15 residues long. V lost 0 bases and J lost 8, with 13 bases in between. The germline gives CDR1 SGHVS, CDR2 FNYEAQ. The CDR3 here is CASSLAGVVGEKLFF. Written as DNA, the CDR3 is TGTGCCAGCAGCTTAGCGGGAGTTGTCGGCGAAAAACTGTTTTTT. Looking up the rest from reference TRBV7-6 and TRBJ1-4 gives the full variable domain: GAGVSQSPRYKVTKRGQDVALRCDPISGHVSLYWYRQALGQGPEFLTYFNYEAQQDKSGLPNDRFSAERPEGSISTLTIQRTEQRDSAMYRCASSLAGVVGEKLFFGSGTQLSVL.

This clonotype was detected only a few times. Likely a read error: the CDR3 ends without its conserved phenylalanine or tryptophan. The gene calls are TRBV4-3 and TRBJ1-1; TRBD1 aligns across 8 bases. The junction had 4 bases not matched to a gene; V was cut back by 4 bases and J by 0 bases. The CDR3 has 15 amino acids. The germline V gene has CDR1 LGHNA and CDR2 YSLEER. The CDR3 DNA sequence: TGCGCCAGCAGCCCCCGGACAGGGTTGAACACTGAAGCTTTCCTT. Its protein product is CASSPRTGLNTEAFL.

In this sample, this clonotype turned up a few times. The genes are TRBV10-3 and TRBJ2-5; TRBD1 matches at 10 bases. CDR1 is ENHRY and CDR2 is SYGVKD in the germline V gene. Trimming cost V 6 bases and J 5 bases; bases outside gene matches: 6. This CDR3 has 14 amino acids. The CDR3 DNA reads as TGTGCCATCAGACCCGGGACAGGGGTTGAGACCCAGTACTTC. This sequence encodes CAIRPGTGVETQYF.

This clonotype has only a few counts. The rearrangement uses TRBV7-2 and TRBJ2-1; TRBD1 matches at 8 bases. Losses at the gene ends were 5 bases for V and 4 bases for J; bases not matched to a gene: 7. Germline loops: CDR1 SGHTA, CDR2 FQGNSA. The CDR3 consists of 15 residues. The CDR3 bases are TGTGCCAGCAGCCCCCGACAGGGGCTATACAATGAGCAGTTCTTC. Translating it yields CASSPRQGLYNEQFF.

CDR3 sequence (DNA): TGTGCCAGCAGTTACTCCGGGGCGCTTGAAGCTTTCTTT. Translated, it gives CASSYSGALEAFF. This chain uses TRBV6-5 with TRBJ1-1; weak D call: TRBD1 (5 bases). There are 13 residues in the CDR3. CDR1 and CDR2 from the germline V gene are MNHEY and SVGAGI. V lost 0 bases and J 7 bases, leaving 9 bases between the germline ends.

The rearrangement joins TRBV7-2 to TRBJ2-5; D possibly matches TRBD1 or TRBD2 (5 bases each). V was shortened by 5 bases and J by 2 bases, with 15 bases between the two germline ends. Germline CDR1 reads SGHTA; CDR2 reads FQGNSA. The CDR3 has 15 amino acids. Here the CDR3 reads CASSATGTRQETQYF. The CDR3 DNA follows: TGTGCCAGCAGCGCAACCGGGACGCGACAAGAGACCCAGTACTTC.

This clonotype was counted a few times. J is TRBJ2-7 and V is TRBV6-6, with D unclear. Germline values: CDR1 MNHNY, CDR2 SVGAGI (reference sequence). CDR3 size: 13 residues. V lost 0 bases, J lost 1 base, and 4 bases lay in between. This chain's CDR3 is CASSYSKSYEQYF. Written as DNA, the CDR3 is TGTGCCAGCAGTTACTCCAAGTCCTACGAGCAGTACTTC.

The CDR3 DNA reads as TGCGCCAGCAGCCGACCCCGGGCAGGGCCATACGAGCAGTACTTC. Amino acid sequence: CASSRPRAGPYEQYF. This rearrangement joins TRBV4-1 to TRBJ2-7, with D perhaps matching TRBD1 (5 bases). Trimming stripped 4 bases from V and 4 bases from J, with 17 bases between. From germline, CDR1 is MGHRA and CDR2 YSYEKL. The CDR3 has 15 amino acids.

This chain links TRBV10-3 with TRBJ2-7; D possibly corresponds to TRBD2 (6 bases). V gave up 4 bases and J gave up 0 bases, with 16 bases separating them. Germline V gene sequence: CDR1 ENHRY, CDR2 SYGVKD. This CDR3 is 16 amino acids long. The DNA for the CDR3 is TGTGCCATCAGTGCCCCAGGACGGGAGAGCTCCTACGAGCAGTACTTC. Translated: CAISAPGRESSYEQYF.

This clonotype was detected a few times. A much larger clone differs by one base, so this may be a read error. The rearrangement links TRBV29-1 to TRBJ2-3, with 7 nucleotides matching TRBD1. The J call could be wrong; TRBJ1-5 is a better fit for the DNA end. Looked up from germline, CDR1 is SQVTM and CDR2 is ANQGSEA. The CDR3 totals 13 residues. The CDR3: CSVGQGGSDTQHF. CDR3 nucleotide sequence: TGCAGCGTTGGACAGGGAGGTTCAGATACGCAGCATTTT.

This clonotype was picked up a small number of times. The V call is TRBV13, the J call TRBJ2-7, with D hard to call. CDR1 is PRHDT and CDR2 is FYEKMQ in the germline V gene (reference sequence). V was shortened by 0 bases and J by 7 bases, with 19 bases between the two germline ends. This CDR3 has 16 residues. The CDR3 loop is CASSLGIEGSRSEQYF. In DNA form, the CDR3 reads TGTGCCAGCAGCTTAGGTATTGAAGGGTCACGCTCGGAGCAGTACTTC.

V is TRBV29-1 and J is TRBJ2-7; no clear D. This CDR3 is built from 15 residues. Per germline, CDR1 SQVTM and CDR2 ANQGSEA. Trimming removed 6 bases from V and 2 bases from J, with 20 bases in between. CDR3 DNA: TGCAGCGTCTCCGATACCCCTCTCAATCCCTACGAGCAGTACTTC. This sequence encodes CSVSDTPLNPYEQYF.